The clone carrying this T cell receptor (beta chain) was seen more than once but under ten times. From the RT-PCR reads, TCRdb called clonotypes with MiXCR, one entry per CDR3 protein. Of some 960,000 distinct CDR3 sequences in the sample, about 20% were seen once. From germline, CDR1 is SGHTA and CDR2 FQGNSA. The CDR3 is 13 amino acids. The germline V and J ends were trimmed by 4 bases and 8 bases, with 15 bases remaining between them. These data originate in a study of patients and donors after allogeneic stem cell transplantation. This TCR derives from a human donor who was either an allogeneic HSCT recipient or a stem cell or donor lymphocyte infusion donor (not recorded which). It is not recorded whose cells these are; they may come from a transplant donor. The specimen sequenced was blood, either unsorted or a sorted T cell fraction (not recorded which). The V and J genes are TRBV7-2 and TRBJ2-7; D perhaps matches TRBD1 (5 bases). This CDR3 reads CASSSPTATKQYF. The DNA of the CDR3 is TGTGCCAGCAGCTCCCCGACAGCCACTAAGCAGTACTTC.